These 22 T cell receptor beta chains originate from one sample sequenced in a study of T cell changes during pregnancy in multiple sclerosis. Produced via immunoSEQ multiplex PCR; TCRdb's table is partial and in-frame only. The sample lists roughly 51,000 clones; 92% were seen once. Sequenced here: CD4+ T cells from peripheral blood mononuclear cells, sampled after pregnancy. These receptors came from a female donor in good health, enrolled as a control in a pregnancy study.

The chain carries TRBV29-1 and TRBJ2-1; TRBD1 might be the D (5 bases). Trimming left V 3 bases short and J 4 bases short, with 7 bases between. The germline CDR1 and CDR2 sequences are SQVTM and ANQGSEA. This CDR3 has 12 amino acids. The CDR3 loop is CSVDQGYNEQFF. CDR3 DNA sequence: TGCAGCGTTGATCAGGGTTACAATGAGCAGTTCTTC.

J is TRBJ1-1 and V is TRBV7-9; D gene unclear. The CDR3 is 13 amino acids. Germline values: CDR1 SEHNR, CDR2 FQNEAQ (reference sequence). Trimming left V 10 bases short and J 1 base short, with 13 bases between. Here the CDR3 DNA reads TGTGCCACCTCGGGAAGGGAGAACACTGAAGCTTTCTTT. Translation: CATSGRENTEAFF.

The V and J genes are TRBV28 and TRBJ2-1; 7 bases align to TRBD1. Trimming removed 3 bases from V and 4 bases from J; junction bases left unmatched: 6. The CDR3 loop spans 15 amino acids. Germline CDR1 and CDR2: MDHEN and SYDVKM. The CDR3: CASSFYRGSYNEQFF. The CDR3 nucleotides are TGTGCCAGCAGTTTTTACAGGGGTAGTTACAATGAGCAGTTCTTC.

This clone occurred once. The chain is built from TRBV7-2 and TRBJ2-7, with 7 bases identical to TRBD1. The junction had 5 bases not matched to a gene; V was cut back by 3 bases and J by 9 bases. Germline lookup yields CDR1 SGHTA and CDR2 FQGNSA. The CDR3 is made up of 12 amino acids. In nucleotides, the CDR3 is TGTGCCAGCAGCTTTATCAGACAGGGGCAGTACTTC. Translating it yields CASSFIRQGQYF.

V gene TRBV2 combines with J gene TRBJ1-2; a possible D gene is TRBD1 (5 bases). Trimming took off 1 base at V and 0 bases at J, with 12 bases between the two ends. Germline lookup yields CDR1 SNHLY and CDR2 FYNNEI. The CDR3 sequence is 16 residues long. CDR3 nucleotides: TGTGCCAGCAGTGAAGAGGCAGGGATTACTAACTATGGCTACACCTTC. Translating gives CASSEEAGITNYGYTF.

The V and J genes are TRBV19 and TRBJ1-2; a weak D match, TRBD1 (5 bases). The CDR3 has 13 amino acids. Trimming took 5 bases from V and 5 from J, leaving 12 bases between them. The germline CDR1 and CDR2 sequences are LNHDA and SQIVND (reference sequence). In DNA form, the CDR3 reads TGTGCCAGTAGTGCACAGGCCTTTTATGGCTACACCTTC. Translated: CASSAQAFYGYTF.

Only a few counts were recorded for this clone. CDR3 coding DNA: TGCGCCAGCAGCTTGCTGGGGACAGACACTGAAGCTTTCTTT. Amino acids: CASSLLGTDTEAFF. The V gene is TRBV5-1, the J gene TRBJ1-1; TRBD1 aligns across 7 bases. The V and J ends lost 1 base and 3 bases, in that order; junction bases with no gene match: 3. There are 14 residues in the CDR3. CDR1 is SGHRS and CDR2 is YFSETQ in the germline V gene.

The chain combines TRBV4-3 with TRBJ1-5, with D possibly being TRBD1 (5 bases). The V and J ends lost 0 bases and 9 bases respectively, with 9 bases between them. Germline lookup yields CDR1 LGHNA and CDR2 YSLEER. The CDR3 loop spans 13 amino acids. The CDR3 loop reads CASSQERRGPQHF. The CDR3 DNA sequence: TGCGCCAGCAGCCAAGAGCGAAGGGGGCCCCAGCATTTT.

Concerning this clone: One end of the junction varies from germline; a read error may be responsible. The rearrangement joins TRBV7-3 to TRBJ1-1, with 9 positions matching TRBD1. Germline V gene data show CDR1 as SGHTA and CDR2 as FQGTGA. The length of the CDR3 is 17 residues. Here the CDR3 reads CASSLTTGGRYVTEAFF. In nucleotides, the CDR3 is TGTGCCAGCAGCCTAACTACAGGGGGCCGATACGTAACTGAAGCTTTCTTT.

The J gene is TRBJ1-1, the V gene TRBV7-8; D not certain. With 6 bases removed from V and 1 base from J, the gap between germline ends came to 15 bases. Germline CDR1 SGHVS, CDR2 FQNEAQ. The CDR3 has 15 amino acids. In nucleotides, the CDR3 is TGTGCCAGCAGAGCTTTATGGAGGCCGAACACTGAAGCTTTCTTT. This gives the protein CASRALWRPNTEAFF.

The chain carries TRBV5-5 and TRBJ2-7; 11 bases are a match to TRBD2. The CDR3 is 17 amino acids. Germline V lookup: CDR1 SGHKS, CDR2 YYEKEE (reference sequence). V was clipped by 6 bases and J by 3 bases; unmatched bases: 14. This CDR3 reads CASNLAGGSFGFYEQYF. In DNA form, the CDR3 reads TGTGCCAGCAATCTAGCGGGGGGAAGTTTTGGGTTCTACGAGCAGTACTTC.

The sample holds one count of this clone. The chain carries TRBV5-1 and TRBJ2-1, with 9 bases matching TRBD1. Germline-derived CDR1 and CDR2 are SGHRS and YFSETQ. The CDR3 extends over 16 amino acids. With V trimmed by 0 bases and J by 6 bases, 7 bases remained unmatched. CDR3 sequence reads: CASSLAGQGRGNEQFF. The CDR3, as DNA: TGCGCCAGCAGCTTGGCCGGACAGGGGAGGGGCAATGAGCAGTTCTTC.

The table lists this clone with a count of one. V and J are TRBV18 and TRBJ2-1; the match to TRBD1 covers 8 bases. Germline V lookup: CDR1 KGHSH, CDR2 LQKENI. V dropped 2 bases and J dropped 12; count of bases not matched to a gene: 3. This CDR3 spans 12 amino acids. CDR3 bases: TGTGCCAGCTCACCAGCAGGGGGCTGGCAGTTCTTC. It yields the protein CASSPAGGWQFF. The variable domain in full, with the rest retrieved from reference TRBV18 and TRBJ2-1, is NAGVMQNPRHLVRRRGQEARLRCSPMKGHSHVYWYRQLPEEGLKFMVYLQKENIIDESGMPKERFSAEFPKEGPSILRIQQVVRGDSAAYFCASSPAGGWQFFGPGTRLTVL.

The gene calls are TRBV11-3 and TRBJ2-3; 11 nucleotides match TRBD2. Germline lookup yields CDR1 SGHNT and CDR2 YENEEA. This CDR3 has 16 residues. V lost 1 base to trimming and J lost 2 bases; unmatched junction nucleotides: 2. CDR3 nucleotides: TGTGCCAGCAGCTTAGTAGCGGGGGGGTCCACAGATACGCAGTATTTT. This translates into CASSLVAGGSTDTQYF.

The J gene is TRBJ1-6, the V gene TRBV11-2; possibly TRBD1 for D (6 bases). V was shortened by 5 bases and J by 8 bases, with 19 bases between the two germline ends. CDR1 is SGHAT and CDR2 is FQNNGV in the germline V gene. The CDR3 covers 16 residues. CDR3 sequence (DNA): TGTGCCAGCAGCCCGTCCGGGACACACAGAGATTCACCCCTCCACTTT. Translation: CASSPSGTHRDSPLHF.

The J gene is TRBJ1-2, the V gene TRBV29-1, with a tentative D call TRBD1 (5 bases). From germline, CDR1 is SQVTM and CDR2 ANQGSEA. The CDR3 is 13 amino acids. V shed 4 bases and J shed 9 bases, with 18 bases lying between them. This CDR3 is CSVVGSRVGRYTF. CDR3 bases: TGCAGCGTTGTTGGCTCCCGGGTGGGGCGCTACACCTTC.

This chain links TRBV7-3 with TRBJ2-1; 15 bases map to TRBD2. The junction had 9 bases not matched to a gene; V was cut back by 5 bases and J by 10 bases. Looked up from germline, CDR1 is SGHTA and CDR2 is FQGTGA. The CDR3 is 16 amino acids. CDR3 coding DNA: TGTGCCAGCAGCCTCGCCGGGACTAGCGGGGGGTTGGAGCAGTTCTTC. The encoded protein is CASSLAGTSGGLEQFF.

This chain's CDR3 is CASSKSDRSHNSPLHF. CDR3 coding DNA: TGTGCCAGCAGCAAATCGGACAGAAGTCATAATTCACCCCTCCACTTT. V gene TRBV21-1 combines with J gene TRBJ1-6; whether TRBD1, the table's D call, matches the DNA was not checked. TRBV21-1 is a pseudogene. The CDR3 is made up of 16 amino acids.

J is TRBJ2-7 and V is TRBV5-1; 7 bases are a match to TRBD2. The J segment lost 4 bases and the V segment lost 7 bases, leaving 11 bases of the junction unmatched. CDR1 is SGHRS and CDR2 is YFSETQ in the germline V gene. The CDR3 loop spans 14 amino acids. For the CDR3, the DNA is TGCGCCAGCGGGTTATCCGGGACTACGTACGAGCAGTACTTC. It encodes CASGLSGTTYEQYF.

The chain employs TRBV25-1 and TRBJ1-2, with TRBD1 matching 7 bases. Trimming removed 1 base from V and 7 bases from J; junction bases left unmatched: 9. The CDR3 has 15 residues. Germline CDR1 MGHDK, CDR2 SYGVNS. The CDR3 loop is CASSESATGLGGYTF. CDR3 DNA: TGTGCCAGCAGTGAATCGGCGACAGGGTTGGGTGGCTACACCTTC.

The chain links TRBV7-2 to TRBJ2-5; the D gene is possibly TRBD1 (5 bases). Germline CDR1 is SGHTA and CDR2 is FQGNSA. This CDR3 region has 16 residues. Trimming took off 0 bases at V and 5 bases at J, with 16 bases between the two ends. For the CDR3, the DNA is TGTGCCAGCAGCTTAGCGGAAACCAGGGTGTGGGAGACCCAGTACTTC. Amino acid sequence: CASSLAETRVWETQYF. The full variable domain, its missing parts supplied by reference TRBV7-2 and TRBJ2-5, is GAGVSQSPSNKVTEKGKDVELRCDPISGHTALYWYRQSLGQGLEFLIYFQGNSAPDKSGLPSDRFSAERTGGSVSTLTIQRTQQEDSAVYLCASSLAETRVWETQYFGPGTRLLVL.

This clone was observed a single time. CDR3 sequence: CASSLAGRTPEQFF. The CDR3 DNA follows: TGTGCCAGCAGCTTAGCGGGGAGGACACCAGAGCAGTTCTTC. The rearrangement links TRBV7-8 to TRBJ2-1, with D possibly TRBD2 on 6 matching bases. Trimming shortened V by 0 bases and J by 10 bases, and 13 bases separated the two germline ends. Germline loops: CDR1 SGHVS, CDR2 FQNEAQ. This CDR3 has 14 residues.